Sequencing of this T cell receptor beta chain was carried out in a study of blood T cells in healthy people across ages. At least 6.5 million PBMCs were isolated per sample. A second PCR of 7 to 11 cycles used a sample-barcoded 5' primer and a J-beta primer mix. Every cDNA molecule carried a tag from a template-switch adaptor bearing 12 random nucleotides. A single record per CDR3 protein comes from TCRdb applying MiXCR to the 5' RACE reads. Of roughly 800,000 distinct CDR3 sequences in the sample, about 34% were seen once. The sample consisted of blood. This clonotype was sampled from a man aged 18 to 30 in good health.

The CDR3 DNA is TGCGCCAGCTCGGGACAGGGGCGGCATGAGCAGTTCTTC. It yields the protein CASSGQGRHEQFF. V gene TRBV5-1 combines with J gene TRBJ2-1; 10 bases fit TRBD1. Germline assignment: CDR1 SGHRS and CDR2 YFSETQ. After removal of 7 bases from V and 8 bases from J, the junction contained 6 bases not matched to a gene. The CDR3 consists of 13 residues.